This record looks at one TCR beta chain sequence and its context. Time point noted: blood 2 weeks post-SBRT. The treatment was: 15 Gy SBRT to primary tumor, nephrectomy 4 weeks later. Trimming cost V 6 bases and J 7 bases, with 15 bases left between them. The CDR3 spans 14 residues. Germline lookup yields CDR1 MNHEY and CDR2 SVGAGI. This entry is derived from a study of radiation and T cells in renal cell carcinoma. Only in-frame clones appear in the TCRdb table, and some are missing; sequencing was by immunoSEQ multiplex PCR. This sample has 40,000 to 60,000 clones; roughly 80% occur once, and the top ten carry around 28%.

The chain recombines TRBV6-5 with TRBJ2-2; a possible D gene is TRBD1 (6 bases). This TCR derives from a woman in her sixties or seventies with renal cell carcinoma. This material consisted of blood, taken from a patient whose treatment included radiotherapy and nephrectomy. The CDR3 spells CASRSPRGGGELFF. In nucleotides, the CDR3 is TGTGCCAGCAGGTCACCACGAGGGGGCGGGGAGCTGTTTTTT.